This entry features one TCR beta chain sequence. Its antigen is not identified. The data are from a study of cytomegalovirus exposure and HLA in healthy donors. Findings of the study overall: Upon later analysis, HLA-associated TCR beta chains proved more clonally expanded than other, equally common chains. Within an earlier analysis, most TCR beta V segments proved productive either about 87% or about 30% of the time. A later analysis linked a missense DCLRE1C variant to TCR beta V- and J-gene trimming.

V shed 3 bases and J 4 bases; nucleotides not matched to a gene: 11. CDR3 length: 18 residues. CDR1 and CDR2 from the germline V gene are PRHDT and FYEKMQ (reference sequence). Researchers ran the PCR with 60 Vbeta and 13 Jbeta primers. Only in-frame clones appear in the TCRdb table, and some are missing; sequencing was by immunoSEQ multiplex PCR. Here the sample spans about 150,000 clones, almost 85% being singletons. The TCR was taken from a boy between 2 and 15 years old in good health and CMV-seronegative. The chain carries TRBV13 and TRBJ2-2; 10 nucleotides line up with TRBD2. Sequenced sample: PBMCs. In nucleotides, the CDR3 is TGTGCCAGCAGCTTTTGGTCTAGCGGGAGCGTGGTCACCGGGGAGCTGTTTTTT. It encodes CASSFWSSGSVVTGELFF.